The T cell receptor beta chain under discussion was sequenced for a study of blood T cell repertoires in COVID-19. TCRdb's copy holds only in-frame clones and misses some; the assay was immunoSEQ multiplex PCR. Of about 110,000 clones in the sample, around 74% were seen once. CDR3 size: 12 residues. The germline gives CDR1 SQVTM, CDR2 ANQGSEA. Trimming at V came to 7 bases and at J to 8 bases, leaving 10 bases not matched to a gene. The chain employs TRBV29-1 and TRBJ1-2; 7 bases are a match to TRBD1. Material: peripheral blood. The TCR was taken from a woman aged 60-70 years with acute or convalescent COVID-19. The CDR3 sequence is CSADLDRDGYTF. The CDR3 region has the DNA TGCAGCGCTGACCTTGACAGGGACGGCTACACCTTC. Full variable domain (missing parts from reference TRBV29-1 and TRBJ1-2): SAVISQKPSRDICQRGTSLTIQCQVDSQVTMMFWYRQQPGQSLTLIATANQGSEATYESGFVIDKFPISRPNLTFSTLTVSNMSPEDSSIYLCSADLDRDGYTFGSGTRLTVV.